This is a list of T cell receptor beta chains from one sample in a study of spatial heterogeneity in lung cancer. In TCRdb, the 5' RACE reads were re-called with MiXCR into one record per CDR3 protein. The sample comprises about 85,000 distinct CDR3 sequences, approximately 18% of which are singletons, and about 6.8% rests with the top ten. The starting material was PBMCs, obtained at surgery. These receptors were obtained from a male donor with early-stage non-small cell lung cancer. CDR3s include the opening cysteine and the closing phenylalanine or tryptophan. D genes are given only for firm matches. Clone size is given for some rows only: seen once, a few or many times, or a class if the clone is expanded.

clone_size d_call cdr3_length j_call v_call cdr3_nt cdr3_aa
many TRBD1 14 TRBJ2-5 TRBV3-1 TGTGCCAGCAGCCCGTCTCAGGGGGAAGAGACCCAGTACTTC CASSPSQGEETQYF
NA NA 11 TRBJ2-4 TRBV28 TGTGCCAGCAGTTTGGAGAACATTCAGTACTTC CASSLENIQYF
many NA 14 TRBJ1-1 TRBV4-3 TGCGCCAGCAGCCAAGATACCGCTTTTGTGCAAGCTTTCTTT CASSQDTAFVQAFF
NA NA 13 TRBJ2-3 TRBV2 TGTGCCAGCAATCATGACCCCACAGATACGCAGTATTTT CASNHDPTDTQYF
NA NA 13 TRBJ2-5 TRBV7-8 TGTGCCAGCAGCTTAGAGGGCTGGGAGACCCAGTACTTC CASSLEGWETQYF
NA NA 15 TRBJ1-6 TRBV5-6 TGTGCCAGCAGCCCGCGAGCAGTCTATAATTCACCCCTCCACTTT CASSPRAVYNSPLHF
NA NA 15 TRBJ2-3 TRBV7-9 TGTGCCAGCAGCCCCGCAGGGGGGCCCACAGATACGCAGTATTTT CASSPAGGPTDTQYF
NA NA 12 TRBJ2-6 TRBV29-1 TGCAGCGTTGAAAGGGGTTCGGGAGTCCTGACTTTC CSVERGSGVLTF
few NA 15 TRBJ2-7 TRBV4-1 TGCGCCAGCAGCCAAGAAGGACTGAGCTCCTACGAGCAGTACTTC CASSQEGLSSYEQYF
few NA 12 TRBJ1-5 TRBV20-1 TGCAGTGCTCAAGAGGGTGTTCAGCCCCAGCATTTT CSAQEGVQPQHF
NA NA 12 TRBJ1-5 TRBV30 TGTGCCTGGAGTCTACTTGATCAGCCCCAGCATTTT CAWSLLDQPQHF
NA NA 14 TRBJ2-1 TRBV7-8 TGTGCCAGCAGCTTGCGACAGCCCTACAATGAGCAGTTCTTC CASSLRQPYNEQFF
NA NA 13 TRBJ2-2 TRBV7-9 TGTGCCAGCAGCTTAGAGGATGCCGGGGAGCTGTTTTTT CASSLEDAGELFF
NA TRBD2 16 TRBJ2-1 TRBV4-2 TGTGCCAGCAGTACCACAGCGGGAGGGCCCTACAATGAGCAGTTCTTC CASSTTAGGPYNEQFF
few NA 17 TRBJ2-4 TRBV6-7 TGTGCCAGCAGTTACTCTCCGAGGGGGGGAGCCAAAAACATTCAGTACTTC CASSYSPRGGAKNIQYF
NA NA 15 TRBJ2-3 TRBV15 TGTGCCACCAGCAGAGACCCGGTCGCACTCGATACGCAGTATTTT CATSRDPVALDTQYF
NA TRBD2 14 TRBJ2-7 TRBV29-1 TGCAGCGTTGTTGACGGGGGGGCCTTCTACGAGCAGTACTTC CSVVDGGAFYEQYF
many TRBD2 16 TRBJ2-1 TRBV20-1 TGCAGTGCTAGAGCCCCGACTAGCGGAGCTTACAATGAGCAGTTCTTC CSARAPTSGAYNEQFF
few NA 15 TRBJ1-2 TRBV20-1 TGCAGTGCTAGGGAAGGCCTGTCCAGCGCTTATGGCTACACCTTC CSAREGLSSAYGYTF
NA NA 16 TRBJ1-2 TRBV6-5 TGTGCCAGCAGTAGCCGGGGGAGGCCAGACGGCTATGGCTACACCTTC CASSSRGRPDGYGYTF
NA TRBD1 14 TRBJ2-2 TRBV10-3 TGTGCCATCAGTGAATATCCAGGGGGCGGGGAGCTGTTTTTT CAISEYPGGGELFF
NA NA 15 TRBJ1-1 TRBV6-2/TRBV6-3 TGTGCCAGCAGTTACGGACCGACTCTGGGCACTGAAGCTTTCTTT CASSYGPTLGTEAFF
few NA 10 TRBJ2-7 TRBV29-1 TGCAGCGTTGCAGATTACGAGCAGTACTTC CSVADYEQYF
NA NA 11 TRBJ2-7 TRBV20-1 TGCAGTGCTAGGAGAGGGAACGAGCAGTACTTC CSARRGNEQYF
NA NA 11 TRBJ2-1 TRBV12-3/TRBV12-4 TGTGCCAGCAGTTTACGAGGTGAGCAGTTCTTC CASSLRGEQFF
NA NA 15 TRBJ2-7 TRBV6-1 TGTGCCAGCAGTGGCCCAGGACTACGGAAGGACGAGCAGTACTTC CASSGPGLRKDEQYF
NA NA 13 TRBJ2-7 TRBV19 TGTGCCAGTAGTATTGGGTTTGGGCACGAGCAGTACTTC CASSIGFGHEQYF
many TRBD1 14 TRBJ1-5 TRBV10-3 TGTGCCACAAAGGGACAGGGCGGCAATCAGCCCCAGCATTTT CATKGQGGNQPQHF
NA NA 13 TRBJ2-3 TRBV9 TGTGCCAGCAGCGTAGGGGCCACAGATACGCAGTATTTT CASSVGATDTQYF
NA NA 14 TRBJ2-5 TRBV5-1 TGCGCCAGCAGCCTTACAGACAGCCAAGAGACCCAGTACTTC CASSLTDSQETQYF
many NA 14 TRBJ2-3 TRBV27 TGTGCCAGCAGCCGCGCATGGGGCACAGATACGCAGTATTTT CASSRAWGTDTQYF
few TRBD2 14 TRBJ2-7 TRBV20-1 TGCAGTGCTAGGGGGCCGGGACTAGCGGGCGAGCAGTACTTC CSARGPGLAGEQYF
few NA 16 TRBJ2-5 TRBV7-9 TGTGCCAGCAGCTTATTACAGGGCGGGGACGAAGAGACCCAGTACTTC CASSLLQGGDEETQYF
NA TRBD2 13 TRBJ2-3 TRBV20-1 TGCAGTGCTAGCGGCGGGACTACGGTAGCGCAGTATTTT CSASGGTTVAQYF
NA NA 16 TRBJ1-4 TRBV15 TGTGCCACCAGCAGAGATCTCCGCTCAACTAATGAAAAACTGTTTTTT CATSRDLRSTNEKLFF
NA NA 12 TRBJ2-3 TRBV3-1 TGTGCCAGCAGCCAAAATGTAGATACGCAGTATTTT CASSQNVDTQYF
few TRBD1 15 TRBJ2-7 TRBV28 TGTGCCAGCAGTCAAACAGGGGGCGCAACCTACGAGCAGTACTTC CASSQTGGATYEQYF
NA NA 13 TRBJ2-4 TRBV7-8 TGTGCCAGCAGCTTAAACGGCAAAAACATTCAGTACTTC CASSLNGKNIQYF
NA NA 17 TRBJ2-2 TRBV27 TGTGCCAGCCGATTCCTCCGACAGGGAGGTCATAGCGGGGAGCTGTTTTTT CASRFLRQGGHSGELFF
NA NA 14 TRBJ1-1 TRBV20-1 TGCAGTGCTAGATATCGAGGTTTGGACACTGAAGCTTTCTTT CSARYRGLDTEAFF
few NA 13 TRBJ2-1 TRBV5-6 TGTGCCAGCAGCTATTATCAAGTCAATGAGCAGTTCTTC CASSYYQVNEQFF
many NA 13 TRBJ2-3 TRBV11-3 TGTGCCAGTGAACCAGGGAGCACAGATACGCAGTATTTT CASEPGSTDTQYF
few NA 16 TRBJ2-5 TRBV18 TGTGCCAGCTCACCAGCAGGGGTGCCGAGGGGAGAGACCCAGTACTTC CASSPAGVPRGETQYF
once TRBD2 14 TRBJ2-3 TRBV4-2 TGTGCCAGCAGCCAAGAATTAGCGGGAGATACGCAGTATTTT CASSQELAGDTQYF
NA NA 13 TRBJ2-7 TRBV29-1 TGCAGCGTTGAACGTGGAGGGTTCGGCGAGCAGTACTTC CSVERGGFGEQYF
few NA 13 TRBJ1-2 TRBV6-5 TGTGCCAGCAGCTCCACAGGGAGAAGGGACTACACCTTC CASSSTGRRDYTF
few NA 14 TRBJ2-5 TRBV7-2 TGTGCCAGCAGCCCGCTCGGGAGATGGGAGACCCAGTACTTC CASSPLGRWETQYF
few NA 12 TRBJ2-1 TRBV6-1 TGTGCCAGCCGTGCAGGCAGTTATGAGCAGTTCTTC CASRAGSYEQFF
many NA 16 TRBJ2-2 TRBV4-1 TGCGCCAGCAGCCAAATCCTAAAGCGGAACACCGGGGAGCTGTTTTTT CASSQILKRNTGELFF
NA NA 14 TRBJ1-3 TRBV9 TGTGCCAGCAGCGTAGGGCTCGATGGAAACACCATATATTTT CASSVGLDGNTIYF
NA TRBD2 17 TRBJ2-1 TRBV7-6 TGTGCCAGCAGCTTACCCGACGGCGGGGGCTCCTACAATGAGCAGTTCTTC CASSLPDGGGSYNEQFF
NA NA 13 TRBJ1-5 TRBV11-2 TGTGCCAGCAGCTCATCAGGCAATCAGCCCCAGCATTTT CASSSSGNQPQHF
few TRBD2 17 TRBJ2-5 TRBV3-1 TGTGCCAGCAGTTTGGGACTAGCGGGGGGGACTCAAGAGACCCAGTACTTC CASSLGLAGGTQETQYF
few NA 11 TRBJ2-1 TRBV7-9 TGTGCTTTCGACGATATAAATGAGCAGTTCTTC CAFDDINEQFF
few NA 12 TRBJ2-2 TRBV18 TGTGCCAGCTCACCAGTTACCGGGGAGCTGTTTTTT CASSPVTGELFF
few NA 15 TRBJ2-1 TRBV20-1 TGCAGTGCTAGAGATAGGTACTCACCCTACAATGAGCAGTTCTTC CSARDRYSPYNEQFF
few TRBD1 19 TRBJ1-5 TRBV19 TGTGCCAGTAGCCGCGTTTGGACAGGGGGCAAGAGCTATGGTCAGCCCCAGCATTTT CASSRVWTGGKSYGQPQHF
many TRBD1 18 TRBJ1-6 TRBV6-6 TGTGCCAGCAGTTCATCCCCGGGACAGAGCTCCTATAATTCACCCCTCCACTTT CASSSSPGQSSYNSPLHF
NA NA 14 TRBJ1-1 TRBV3-1 TGTGCCAGCAGCCAAGCCTTGGCGAACACTGAAGCTTTCTTT CASSQALANTEAFF